This is a list of T cell receptor beta chains from one sample in a study of blood T cell repertoires in COVID-19. Profiling relied on immunoSEQ multiplex PCR, and the TCRdb table lists in-frame clones only, not all of them. Counted here are more than 110,000 clones, 75% to 80% occurring once; the ten biggest clones make up under 3%. The sequenced sample consisted of PBMCs or T cells enriched from blood (not recorded which). The receptors stem from a woman aged 45 to 65 who had recovered from COVID-19. CDR3s include the opening cysteine and the closing phenylalanine or tryptophan. The D gene is left open where the match is weak. The listing skips clone size in some rows; elsewhere it reads once, few, many or a size class.

clone_size cdr3_length d_call j_call v_call cdr3_aa cdr3_nt
few 14 TRBD2 TRBJ2-1 TRBV5-1 CASRWRAGHNEQFF TGCGCCAGCAGATGGCGAGCGGGACACAATGAGCAGTTCTTC
. 15 . TRBJ2-1 TRBV30 CAWSPGGRGANEQFF TGTGCCTGGAGTCCCGGGGGTCGCGGCGCGAATGAGCAGTTCTTC
. 15 TRBD2 TRBJ2-7 TRBV5-4 CASNPSGVSSYEQYF TGTGCCAGCAACCCTAGCGGGGTAAGCTCCTACGAGCAGTACTTC
. 12 . TRBJ1-2 TRBV5-8 CASSFSSYGYTF TGTGCCAGCAGCTTCTCCTCCTATGGCTACACCTTC
. 15 . TRBJ1-6 TRBV6-5 CASTLRTRGNSPLHF TGTGCCAGCACCTTACGGACCCGAGGGAATTCACCCCTCCACTTT
once 18 TRBD2 TRBJ2-2 TRBV3-1/TRBV3-2 CASSPSSWTSVNTGELFF TGTGCCAGCAGCCCCTCCTCTTGGACTAGCGTGAACACCGGGGAGCTGTTTTTT
. 21 TRBD2 TRBJ2-3 TRBV28 CASSPYPPSGSGGQVTDTQYF TGTGCCAGCAGTCCCTACCCTCCTTCGGGAAGCGGGGGGCAGGTAACAGATACGCAGTATTTT
. 16 . TRBJ1-3 TRBV5-1 CASSTRQQGSGNTIYF TGCGCCAGCAGCACCCGCCAACAGGGCTCTGGAAACACCATATATTTT
. 14 . TRBJ1-1 TRBV5-1 CASKDLRAPTEAFF TGCGCCAGCAAGGACCTGCGGGCGCCCACTGAAGCTTTCTTT
. 17 TRBD1 TRBJ2-1 TRBV19 CASSLERPGQGYNEQFF TGTGCCAGTAGTCTCGAACGACCGGGACAGGGGTACAATGAGCAGTTCTTC